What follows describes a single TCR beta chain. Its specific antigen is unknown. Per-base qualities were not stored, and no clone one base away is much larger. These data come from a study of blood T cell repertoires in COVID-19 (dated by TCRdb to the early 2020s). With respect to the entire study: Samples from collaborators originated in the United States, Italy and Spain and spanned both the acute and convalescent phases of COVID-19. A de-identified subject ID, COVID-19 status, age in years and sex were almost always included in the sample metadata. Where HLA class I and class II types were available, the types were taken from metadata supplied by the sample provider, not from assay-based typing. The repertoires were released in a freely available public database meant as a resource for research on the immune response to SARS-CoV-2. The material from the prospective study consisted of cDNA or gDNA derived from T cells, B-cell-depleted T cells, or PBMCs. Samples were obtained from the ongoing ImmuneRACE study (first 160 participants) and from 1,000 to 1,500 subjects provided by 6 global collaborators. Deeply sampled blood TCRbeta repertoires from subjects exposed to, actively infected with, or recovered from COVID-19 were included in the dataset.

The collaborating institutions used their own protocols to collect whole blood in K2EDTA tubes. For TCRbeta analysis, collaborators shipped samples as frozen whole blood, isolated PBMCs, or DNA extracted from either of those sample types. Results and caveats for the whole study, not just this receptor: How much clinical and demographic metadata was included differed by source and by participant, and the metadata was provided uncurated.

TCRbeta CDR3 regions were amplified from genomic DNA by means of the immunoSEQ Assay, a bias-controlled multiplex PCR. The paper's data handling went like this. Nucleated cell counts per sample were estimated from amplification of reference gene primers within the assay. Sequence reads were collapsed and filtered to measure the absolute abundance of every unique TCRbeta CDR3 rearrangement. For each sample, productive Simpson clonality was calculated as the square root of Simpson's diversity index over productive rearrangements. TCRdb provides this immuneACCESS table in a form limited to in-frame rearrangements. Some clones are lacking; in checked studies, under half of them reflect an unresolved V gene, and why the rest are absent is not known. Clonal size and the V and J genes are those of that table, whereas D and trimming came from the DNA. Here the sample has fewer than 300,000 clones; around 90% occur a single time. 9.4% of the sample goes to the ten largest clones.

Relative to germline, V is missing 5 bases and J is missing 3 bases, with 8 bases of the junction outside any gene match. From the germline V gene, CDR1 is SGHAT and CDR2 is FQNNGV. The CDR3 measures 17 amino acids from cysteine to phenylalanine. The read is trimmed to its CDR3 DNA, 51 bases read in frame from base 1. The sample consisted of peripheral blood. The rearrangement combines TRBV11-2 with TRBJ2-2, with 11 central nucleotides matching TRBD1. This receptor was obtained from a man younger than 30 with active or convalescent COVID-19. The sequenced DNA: TGTGCCAGCAGCAAATGGACAGGGGGCAGCGACACCGGGGAGCTGTTTTTT. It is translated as CASSKWTGGSDTGELFF.